This T cell receptor (beta chain) originates from a study of cytomegalovirus exposure and HLA in healthy donors. TCRdb's copy holds only in-frame clones and misses some; the assay was immunoSEQ multiplex PCR. The sample lists about 160,000 clones; around 96% were seen once. An approximately 120-subject validation cohort, separate from the 666-subject first cohort, supplied the donors. This CDR3 contains 13 residues. Germline V CDR1 and CDR2: LGHNA, YSLEER. V lost 1 base and J lost 5, with 7 bases in between. The gene calls are TRBV4-3 and TRBJ2-3; no clear D. The sequenced material came from PBMCs. The sequence was obtained from a woman aged 18-29 years in good health and CMV-seronegative. The CDR3 DNA is TGCGCCAGCAGCCAAGGACTGGGAGATACGCAGTATTTT. Protein: CASSQGLGDTQYF.